Presented here are 28 T cell receptor beta chains from one specimen sequenced in a study of regulatory T cells in long-lasting Graves disease. Combining iRepertoire HTBI primers with Arm-PCR of CDR3 regions, the authors built TCR beta libraries. TCRdb fed the multiplex PCR reads into MiXCR, producing one record per CDR3 protein. The top ten clones hold 6.5% to 10% of a sample with roughly 450,000 distinct CDR3 sequences, about a fifth of them seen once. Time point here: persistent/refractory GD, antithyroid drugs over 5 years with positive TRAb. Making the TCR library involved RNA that had been extracted from PBMCs. Sequencing used peripheral blood mononuclear cells (PBMCs), obtained when the disease was refractory, from a patient treated with antithyroid drugs. The receptors shown here come from a female donor with Graves disease.

This clonotype was seen at least ten times. The chain is built from TRBV27 and TRBJ1-2; maybe TRBD1 (6 bases). The CDR3 runs 18 residues. V lost 0 bases and J 4 bases, leaving 21 bases between the germline ends. Germline V gene lookup returns CDR1 MNHEY and CDR2 SMNVEV (reference sequence). For the CDR3, the DNA is TGTGCCAGCAGTTTATCGACGTCTAGGGGGACAATCCCCTATGGCTACACCTTC. This gives the protein CASSLSTSRGTIPYGYTF.

This clonotype was seen ten or more times. The gene calls are TRBV30 and TRBJ1-6; D uncertain. V gave up 3 bases and J gave up 6 bases, with 12 bases separating them. CDR3 size: 14 residues. Germline-derived CDR1 and CDR2 are GTSNPN and SVGIG (reference sequence). CDR3 residues: CAWRIFGPNSPLHF. As DNA, the CDR3 is TGTGCCTGGAGGATTTTCGGGCCTAATTCACCCCTCCACTTT.

Points on this clonotype: A much larger clonotype is one base distant, so this may be a read error. The chain joins TRBV6-5 to TRBJ2-7; D call uncertain. This CDR3 comprises 12 residues. The germline V gene encodes CDR1 MNHEY and CDR2 SVGAGI. The DNA for the CDR3 is TGTGCCAGCGGTTACGGCCTATACGAGCAGTACTTC. This encodes CASGYGLYEQYF.

J is TRBJ2-2 and V is TRBV11-2; 8 nucleotides match TRBD1. V lost 8 bases to trimming and J lost 5 bases; unmatched junction nucleotides: 10. Germline loops: CDR1 SGHAT, CDR2 FQNNGV. The CDR3 is made up of 15 amino acids. The CDR3 DNA is TGTGCCAGCTTCAGGGGGCTAGGGTCAACCGGGGAGCTGTTTTTT. It translates to CASFRGLGSTGELFF.

On this clonotype: Since a much larger clone is just one base distant, this may be a read error. The rearrangement uses TRBV28 and TRBJ1-2, with unresolved D. The CDR3 contains 15 residues. Germline lookup yields CDR1 MDHEN and CDR2 SYDVKM. The CDR3 DNA follows: TGTGCCAGCAGTCAAGGCCTAGCGCCTAACTATGGCTACGCCTTC. Its translation: CASSQGLAPNYGYAF.

This clonotype has only a few counts. A read error may be the cause here, since a much bigger clone is one base away. The chain uses TRBV28 and TRBJ2-7; TRBD2 aligns across 12 bases. After removal of 7 bases from V and 6 bases from J, the junction contained 7 bases not matched to a gene. The CDR3 extends over 14 amino acids. The V gene's germline CDR1 is MDHEN and CDR2 SYDVKM. This CDR3 is CASKPSGRAVEQYF. DNA for the CDR3: TGTGCCAGCAAGCCTAGCGGGAGGGCCGTCGAGCAGTACTTC.

This clonotype was detected many times. The rearrangement joins TRBV2 to TRBJ1-1; possible D gene TRBD1, 6 bases. Per germline, CDR1 SNHLY and CDR2 FYNNEI. This CDR3 contains 14 residues. With 7 bases removed from V and 4 bases from J, the gap between germline ends came to 16 bases. CDR3 nucleotides: TGTGCCAGCAACCAGGGGCCCCTTGGCACTGAAGCTTTCTTT. It yields the protein CASNQGPLGTEAFF.

The gene calls are TRBV5-1 and TRBJ2-2; D gene unclear. The CDR3 is 15 amino acids. CDR1 is SGHRS and CDR2 is YFSETQ in the germline V gene. Trimming took 7 bases from V and 1 from J, leaving 14 bases between them. The CDR3 region has the DNA TGCGCCAGCTCCCCGCCGGCACTGAACACCGGGGAGCTGTTTTTT. Translating gives CASSPPALNTGELFF.

This clonotype was counted many times. The chain couples TRBV25-1 to TRBJ2-5; 10 nucleotides align to TRBD2. After removal of 7 bases from V and 4 bases from J, the junction contained 6 bases not matched to a gene. This CDR3 is built from 14 residues. Germline CDR1 is MGHDK and CDR2 is SYGVNS. The CDR3 is CASKLAGQGETQYF. CDR3 in DNA: TGTGCCAGCAAACTAGCGGGGCAAGGAGAGACCCAGTACTTC.

This rearrangement joins TRBV15 to TRBJ2-7, with 9 bases aligning to TRBD2. CDR3 length: 15 residues. V lost 3 bases and J lost 7; bases outside the gene matches: 10. Looked up from germline, CDR1 is LNHNV and CDR2 is YYDKDF (reference sequence). The CDR3 sequence is CATSRRGGRAGEQYF. CDR3 DNA sequence: TGTGCCACCAGCAGGCGCGGCGGGAGGGCCGGTGAGCAGTACTTC.

This clonotype was seen many times. The chain employs TRBV6-1 and TRBJ2-7; D is perhaps TRBD1 (6 bases). The V end lost 4 bases, the J end lost 2 bases, and 12 bases lay between the germline ends. This CDR3 is 14 amino acids long. Germline CDR1 reads MNHNS; CDR2 reads SASEGT. The CDR3 nucleotides are TGTGCCAGCAGTGTAGGACAGCTAGCCTACGAGCAGTACTTC. Encoded protein: CASSVGQLAYEQYF.

The count of this clonotype is one. The V gene is TRBV6-2 or TRBV6-3, the J gene TRBJ2-1; D is undetermined. Germline loops: CDR1 MNHEY, CDR2 SVGEGT. V gave up 0 bases and J gave up 10 bases, with 10 bases separating them. The CDR3 is 13 amino acids. The CDR3 loop reads CASSYSMSQEQFF. The CDR3 nucleotides read TGTGCCAGCAGTTACTCGATGAGCCAAGAGCAGTTCTTC.

Only a few counts were recorded for this clonotype. This rearrangement joins TRBV27 to TRBJ2-4; 10 bases are shared with TRBD1. Trimming cost V 5 bases and J 6 bases; bases outside gene matches: 7. The CDR3 length is 15 residues. Per germline, CDR1 MNHEY and CDR2 SMNVEV (reference sequence). In DNA, the CDR3 is TGTGCCAGCAGTCCCCGGGACAGGGGAAGAAACATTCAGTACTTC. Encoded protein: CASSPRDRGRNIQYF.

A word on this clonotype: A read error may explain this, as a much larger clone is one base away. The CDR3 reads CSVVARGPYEQYF. For the CDR3, the DNA is TGCAGCGTTGTAGCGAGAGGTCCCTACGAGCAGTACTTC. The chain employs TRBV29-1 and TRBJ2-7; D is perhaps TRBD2 (5 bases). The germline V and J ends were trimmed by 4 bases and 2 bases, with 12 bases remaining between them. The germline V gene has CDR1 SQVTM and CDR2 ANQGSEA. The CDR3 runs 13 residues.

The V gene is TRBV27, the J gene TRBJ2-2, with D possibly matching TRBD2 (5 bases). V gave up 6 bases and J gave up 4 bases, with 12 bases separating them. This CDR3 is 14 amino acids long. Germline CDR1 MNHEY, CDR2 SMNVEV (reference sequence). CDR3 sequence: CASRGLASTGELFF. DNA for the CDR3: TGTGCCAGCAGGGGCCTAGCCAGCACCGGGGAGCTGTTTTTT.

This clonotype was seen at least ten times. The gene calls are TRBV29-1 and TRBJ1-2; maybe TRBD1 (6 bases). In germline, CDR1 is SQVTM, CDR2 ANQGSEA. The CDR3 consists of 14 residues. V gave up 7 bases and J gave up 4 bases, with 19 bases separating them. The CDR3, as DNA: TGCAGCGCCGAGGACAGAGGAACATCCTATGGCTACACCTTC. It codes for CSAEDRGTSYGYTF.

Notes on this clonotype: At one boundary the junction diverges from the germline segment, which might be a read error. V usage is TRBV3-1 and J usage is TRBJ2-6; D may correspond to TRBD1 or TRBD2 (6 bases each). CDR1 and CDR2 (germline): LGHDT, YNNKEL (reference sequence). The length of the CDR3 is 16 residues. CDR3 coding DNA: TGTGCCAGCAACCAACCGGGGGCAGACGGGGCCAACGTCCTGACTTTC. Protein product: CASNQPGADGANVLTF.

The CDR3 spells CSVAWGSGELFF. In nucleotides, the CDR3 is TGCAGCGTTGCTTGGGGCTCCGGGGAGCTGTTTTTT. V is TRBV29-1 and J is TRBJ2-2; D might be TRBD1 (5 bases). V dropped 4 bases and J dropped 6 bases, with 9 bases sitting between them. The CDR3 length is 12 residues. Germline V gene lookup returns CDR1 SQVTM and CDR2 ANQGSEA.

This clonotype was recorded at least ten times. V usage is TRBV7-9 and J usage is TRBJ1-1; no clear D gene. With 4 bases removed from V and 1 base from J, the gap between germline ends came to 4 bases. The CDR3 has 12 residues. CDR1 and CDR2 from the germline V gene are SEHNR and FQNEAQ (reference sequence). The CDR3 reads CASSSSNTEAFF. DNA for the CDR3: TGTGCCAGCAGCTCCTCGAACACTGAAGCTTTCTTT.

This clonotype was found many times. The chain carries TRBV28 and TRBJ2-5; 9 bases line up with TRBD2. This CDR3 has 15 residues. The trim removed 3 bases at V and 5 bases at J, leaving 7 bases unmatched. The germline gives CDR1 MDHEN, CDR2 SYDVKM. The CDR3 DNA sequence: TGTGCCAGCAGTTTGTCTAGCGGGAAGAGGGAGACCCAGTACTTC. Its translation is CASSLSSGKRETQYF.

The chain uses TRBV12-3 or TRBV12-4 and TRBJ2-3; tentative D call: TRBD2 (5 bases). There are 12 residues in the CDR3. V lost 5 bases, J lost 5 bases, and 8 bases lay in between. The CDR3, as DNA: TGTGCCAGCAGTATTCGGGGAGATACGCAGTATTTT. It yields the protein CASSIRGDTQYF.

This clonotype was seen repeatedly, ten times or more. The chain couples TRBV28 to TRBJ1-4; no clear D gene. This CDR3 spans 14 amino acids. Germline V CDR1 and CDR2: MDHEN, SYDVKM. Trimming pared 4 bases from V and 12 bases from J, leaving 18 bases between. The CDR3 loop reads CASSSANPRWELFF. The CDR3 region has the DNA TGTGCCAGCAGTTCGGCCAACCCCAGGTGGGAACTGTTTTTT.

The sample holds many counts of this clonotype. The chain joins TRBV2 to TRBJ1-6; D unclear. CDR3 length: 14 residues. Germline lookup yields CDR1 SNHLY and CDR2 FYNNEI. V lost 10 bases and J 4 bases, leaving 14 bases between the germline ends. DNA of the CDR3: TGTGCCACCTCGGACCCTCGATATAATTCACCCCTCCACTTT. It codes for CATSDPRYNSPLHF.

This clonotype has a count of ten or more. The V and J genes are TRBV6-5 and TRBJ2-7; D is perhaps TRBD2 (6 bases). The germline V gene has CDR1 MNHEY and CDR2 SVGAGI. The CDR3 loop spans 15 amino acids. The V and J ends lost 0 bases and 4 bases respectively, with 13 bases between them. The chain's CDR3 is CASSYSRLGGYEQYF. CDR3 bases: TGTGCCAGCAGTTACTCGAGGTTAGGAGGGTACGAGCAGTACTTC.

This clonotype was counted only a few times. The chain recombines TRBV28 with TRBJ2-3; the match to TRBD1 covers 7 bases. Germline trimming cut 5 bases from V and 5 bases from J; bases unmatched to any gene: 7. Germline loops: CDR1 MDHEN, CDR2 SYDVKM. The CDR3 totals 14 residues. CDR3 in DNA: TGTGCCAGCAGTCTGTGGGACAGCCAAGATACGCAGTATTTT. This translates into CASSLWDSQDTQYF.

This clonotype was seen a handful of times. The V and J genes are TRBV6-5 and TRBJ2-2; maybe TRBD1 (5 bases). CDR1 and CDR2 (germline): MNHEY, SVGAGI. The CDR3 runs 16 residues. Trimming removed 2 bases at V and 5 bases at J, with 15 bases between. This CDR3 reads CASSYVTGPVTGELFF. CDR3 nucleotide sequence: TGTGCCAGCAGTTACGTCACAGGTCCCGTAACCGGGGAGCTGTTTTTT.

This clonotype came up many times. Here the CDR3 DNA reads TGTGCCAGCAGCTTAGGGGGGACTAGGGAGACCCAGTACTTC. Its protein is CASSLGGTRETQYF. The chain carries TRBV7-9 and TRBJ2-5; 8 nucleotides line up with TRBD2. The germline gives CDR1 SEHNR, CDR2 FQNEAQ (reference sequence). V gave up 1 base and J gave up 5 bases; unmatched junction bases: 3. The CDR3 extends over 14 amino acids.

The sample holds many counts of this clonotype. The gene calls are TRBV2 and TRBJ1-1; 7 bases fit TRBD1. V was clipped by 8 bases and J by 4 bases; unmatched bases: 7. Looked up from germline, CDR1 is SNHLY and CDR2 is FYNNEI. The CDR3 length is 13 residues. CDR3: CASPTGLGTEAFF. CDR3 coding DNA: TGTGCCAGCCCGACAGGGTTGGGCACTGAAGCTTTCTTT.